The clone carrying this T cell receptor (beta chain) was observed a few times. What it binds is not known. This entry is derived from a study of glioma-infiltrating T cells. Study-level points and caveats: Non-neoplastic patients had below-expected tissue-blood divergence, while all gliomas exceeded expectation. Only very few CDR3 sequences appeared in both tissue and blood.

The germline V gene has CDR1 SQVTM and CDR2 ANQGSEA. The length of the CDR3 is 11 residues. Trimming stripped 6 bases from V and 0 bases from J, with 5 bases between. The iRepertoire nested amplicon-rescue multiplex PCR amplified TCR alpha and beta CDR3s from RNA. Input was roughly 95-450 ng of tissue mRNA or PBMC total RNA. TCRdb re-analysed the multiplex PCR reads in MiXCR, keeping a single row per CDR3 protein. In the table there are 4,500 or so distinct CDR3 sequences, under 25% of which are singletons. The rearrangement links TRBV29-1 to TRBJ1-1; D might be TRBD1 (5 bases). The sample taken for sequencing was glioma tissue, nonneoplastic brain tissue, or PBMCs (not recorded which). This clonotype was obtained from a human donor with low-grade glioma or glioblastoma, undergoing nonglioma brain surgery, or in good health (not recorded which). The DNA of the CDR3 is TGCAGCGTGACAGTGAACACTGAAGCTTTCTTT. Amino acids: CSVTVNTEAFF.